This T cell receptor beta chain derives from a study of cytomegalovirus exposure and HLA in healthy donors. General study results and limits: Altogether, some 170 TCR beta chains were recorded as cytomegalovirus-associated.

Trimming took 6 bases from V and 1 from J; bases not matched to a gene: 6. Germline V lookup: CDR1 SGDLS, CDR2 YYNGEE. The CDR3 has 14 amino acids. Comment on this clone: Its antigen is not known.

Clones were sequenced by immunoSEQ multiplex PCR, and TCRdb holds only the in-frame ones, with some missing. The profile shows around 130,000 clones, over 85% of them singletons. The chain carries TRBV9 and TRBJ1-1, with 7 bases identical to TRBD1. The sequenced sample consisted of PBMCs. This clonotype was sampled from a man aged 25-40 years in good health and CMV-seronegative. The CDR3 nucleotides are TGTGCCAGCACCAACCAGGGGGAGAACACTGAAGCTTTCTTT. Translation: CASTNQGENTEAFF.